This T cell receptor beta chain was documented in a study of identical twins. TCRdb called the 5' RACE reads again in MiXCR, with one record for every CDR3 protein. The profile shows some 730,000 distinct CDR3 sequences, 15% to 20% of them singletons. Trimming stripped 8 bases from V and 6 bases from J, with 14 bases between. The CDR3 loop spans 12 amino acids. Germline loops: CDR1 DFQATT, CDR2 SNEGSKA (reference sequence). Findings and caveats of the study: The study found that models underestimated out-of-frame TCR alpha sharing in monozygotic twins.

This clonotype was seen ten or more times. Its specificity is not known. Every donor was a healthy Caucasian. The sample was also linked to a second study, of T cells expressing NK-cell markers. As that report states: All TCR beta repertoires analysed originated from sorted CD3+CD56+NKG2C+, CD3+CD56+NKG2C- and CD3+CD56-NKG2C+ T cells.

Sequenced material: PBMCs. The sequence derives from a woman under 30 in good health. The chain combines TRBV20-1 with TRBJ2-1; tentative D call: TRBD2 (6 bases). The CDR3: CSTPGDSNEQFF. CDR3 DNA sequence: TGCAGTACCCCTGGGGACTCCAATGAGCAGTTCTTC.